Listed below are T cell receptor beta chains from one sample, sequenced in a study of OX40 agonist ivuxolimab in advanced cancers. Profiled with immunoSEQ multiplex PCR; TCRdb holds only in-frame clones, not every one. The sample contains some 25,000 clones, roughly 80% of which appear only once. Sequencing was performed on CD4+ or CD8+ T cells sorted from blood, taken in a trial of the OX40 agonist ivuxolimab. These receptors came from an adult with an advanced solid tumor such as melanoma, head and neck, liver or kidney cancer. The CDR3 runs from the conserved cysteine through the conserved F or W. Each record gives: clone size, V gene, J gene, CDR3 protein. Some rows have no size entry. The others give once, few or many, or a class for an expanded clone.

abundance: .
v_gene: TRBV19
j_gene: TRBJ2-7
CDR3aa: CASSIATSGGTEQYF

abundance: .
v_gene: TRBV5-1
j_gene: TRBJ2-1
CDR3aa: CASSWGRIYNEQFF

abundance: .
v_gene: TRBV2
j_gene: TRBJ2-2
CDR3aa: CASRQGPNTGELFF

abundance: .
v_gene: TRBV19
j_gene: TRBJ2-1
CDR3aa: CASRWTSGKGNEQFF

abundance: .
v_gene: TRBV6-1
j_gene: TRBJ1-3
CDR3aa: CASSSRRSSGNTIYF

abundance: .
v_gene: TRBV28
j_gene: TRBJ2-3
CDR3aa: CASSSDSRTDTQYF

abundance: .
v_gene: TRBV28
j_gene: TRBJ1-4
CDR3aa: CASSLEVVRGREKLFF

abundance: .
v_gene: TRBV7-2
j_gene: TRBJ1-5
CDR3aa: CASSPMAGLNNQPQHF

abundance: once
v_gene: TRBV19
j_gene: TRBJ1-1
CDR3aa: CASSTLQVMNTEAFF

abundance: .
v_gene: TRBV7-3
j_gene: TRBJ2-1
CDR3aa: CASSFSGGGYNEQFF

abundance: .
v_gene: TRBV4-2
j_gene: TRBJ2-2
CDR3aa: CASSPGTSGRSGELFF

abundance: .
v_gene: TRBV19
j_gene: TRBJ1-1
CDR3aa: CASSMGLNTEAFF

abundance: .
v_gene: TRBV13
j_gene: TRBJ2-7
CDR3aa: CASSHSGRVAHEQYF

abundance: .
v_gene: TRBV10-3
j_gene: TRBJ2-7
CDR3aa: CAIRGVRDRDEQYF

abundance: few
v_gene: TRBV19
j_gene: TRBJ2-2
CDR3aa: CASSIQVDTGELFF

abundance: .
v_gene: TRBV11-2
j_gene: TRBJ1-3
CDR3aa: CASSLGLGTGNTIYF

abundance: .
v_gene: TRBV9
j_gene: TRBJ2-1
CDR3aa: CASSVAYRGPYNEQFF

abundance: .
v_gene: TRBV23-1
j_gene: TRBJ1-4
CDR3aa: CASSQSGGGKSNSNEKLFF

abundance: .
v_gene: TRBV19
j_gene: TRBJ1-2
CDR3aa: CASWTPAINYGYTF

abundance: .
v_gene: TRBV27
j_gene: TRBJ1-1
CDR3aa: CASSFLPGTEARGAFF

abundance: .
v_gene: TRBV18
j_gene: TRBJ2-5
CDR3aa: CASSPGTDYQETQYF

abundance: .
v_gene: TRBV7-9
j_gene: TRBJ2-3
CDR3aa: CASRQTLSPTDTQYF

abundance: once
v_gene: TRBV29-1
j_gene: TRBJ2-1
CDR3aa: CSVDPSGRRGNEQFF

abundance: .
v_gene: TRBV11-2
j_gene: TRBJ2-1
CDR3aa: CASSLEAGDLNEQFF

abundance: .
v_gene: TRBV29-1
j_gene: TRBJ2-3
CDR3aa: CSVELSTDTQYF

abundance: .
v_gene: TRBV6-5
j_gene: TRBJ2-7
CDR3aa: CASSYSTSPQPYEQYF

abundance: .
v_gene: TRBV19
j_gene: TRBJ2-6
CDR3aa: CASTKGTGSSGANVLTF

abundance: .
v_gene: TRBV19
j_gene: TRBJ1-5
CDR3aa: CASSIDRDRDQPQHF